These 17 T cell receptor beta chains originate from one sample sequenced in a study of cytomegalovirus exposure and HLA in healthy donors. The PCR was carried out with 60 Vbeta primers and 13 Jbeta primers. This table comes from immunoSEQ multiplex PCR, and its TCRdb copy is limited to in-frame clones, with some not included. The sample carries 140,000 to 150,000 clones, 80% recorded once. Sample: PBMCs. These receptors all come from a man aged 40-49 years in good health and CMV-seronegative.

This chain connects TRBV30 to TRBJ2-5; the D is unclear. The CDR3 loop spans 13 amino acids. The germline V gene has CDR1 GTSNPN and CDR2 SVGIG (reference sequence). Trimming cost V 0 bases and J 5 bases, with 10 bases left between them. CDR3 DNA sequence: TGTGCCTGGAGTGTACAAGCCGGGGAGACCCAGTACTTC. Translation gives CAWSVQAGETQYF.

V usage is TRBV6-6 and J usage is TRBJ1-1; D is unresolved. Per germline, CDR1 MNHNY and CDR2 SVGAGI (reference sequence). This CDR3 comprises 13 residues. Trimming left V 0 bases short and J 5 bases short, with 7 bases between. The CDR3: CASSYSAVTEAFF. CDR3 DNA: TGTGCCAGCAGTTACTCGGCGGTAACTGAAGCTTTCTTT.

J is TRBJ1-4 and V is TRBV11-2, with D maybe TRBD1 (5 bases). Germline lookup yields CDR1 SGHAT and CDR2 FQNNGV. Trimming took 3 bases from V and 5 from J, leaving 13 bases between them. This CDR3 has 15 amino acids. The CDR3 nucleotides read TGTGCCAGCAGCTTTGGGGGGGGTTCGAATGAAAAACTGTTTTTT. Its translation: CASSFGGGSNEKLFF.

The DNA of the CDR3 is TGCGCCAGCAGCGAAGGACAGGGTACAAGCTCCTACGAGCAGTACTTC. This gives the protein CASSEGQGTSSYEQYF. V is TRBV5-1 and J is TRBJ2-7; TRBD1 aligns across 8 bases. The CDR3 loop spans 16 amino acids. Germline assignment: CDR1 SGHRS and CDR2 YFSETQ. Trimming at V came to 4 bases and at J to 0 bases, leaving 9 bases not matched to a gene.

The chain has TRBV10-2 and TRBJ2-7, with a tentative D call TRBD1 (6 bases). CDR3 length equals 13 residues. Germline V CDR1 and CDR2: WSHSY, SAAADI. The V end was cut by 8 bases, the J end by 6 bases, with 17 bases between. The CDR3 region is CASGHITGSEQYF. The CDR3, as DNA: TGCGCCAGCGGCCATATAACAGGGTCCGAGCAGTACTTC.

The V call is TRBV6-5, the J call TRBJ2-7; TRBD2 agrees at 9 bases. This CDR3 region has 13 residues. Germline V gene sequence: CDR1 MNHEY, CDR2 SVGAGI. V lost 6 bases, J lost 6 bases, and 6 bases stayed unmatched. CDR3 loop: CASRSRREGEQYF. Written as DNA, the CDR3 is TGTGCCAGCAGGTCGCGGCGGGAGGGCGAGCAGTACTTC.

The rearrangement links TRBV19 to TRBJ2-1, with 9 bases aligning to TRBD2. The length of the CDR3 is 20 residues. V lost 6 bases and J lost 0; bases outside the gene matches: 18. Germline-derived CDR1 and CDR2 are LNHDA and SQIVND (reference sequence). DNA for the CDR3: TGTGCCAGTAGCCCTGGGGCGGGGGGGCGGCCTTTGAGCTCCTACAATGAGCAGTTCTTC. Its protein is CASSPGAGGRPLSSYNEQFF.

Notes on this clone: An end of the junction does not agree with germline; a read error may underlie this. The sample contains more than one DNA sequence encoding this CDR3. The chain joins TRBV7-2 to TRBJ1-3, with 7 bases identical to TRBD1. From germline, CDR1 is SGHTA and CDR2 FQGNSA. This CDR3 comprises 14 residues. The CDR3 is CASSSGGSGNTIYF. In nucleotides, the CDR3 is TGTGCCAGCAGCTCAGGGGGTTCCGGAAACACCATATATTTC.

This rearrangement joins TRBV6-1 to TRBJ2-7, with D possibly being TRBD1 (6 bases). Trimming left V 2 bases short and J 5 bases short, with 16 bases between. The CDR3 extends over 15 amino acids. CDR1 is MNHNS, CDR2 SASEGT, per germline. The CDR3 loop is CASSEIIGRGHEQYF. Written as DNA, the CDR3 is TGTGCCAGCAGTGAAATTATCGGCAGGGGCCACGAGCAGTACTTC.

This clone has only a few counts. The J gene is TRBJ2-1, the V gene TRBV19; possible D gene TRBD2, 7 bases. Trimming stripped 11 bases from V and 5 bases from J, with 28 bases between. The CDR3 covers 17 residues. Germline V CDR1 and CDR2: LNHDA, SQIVND (reference sequence). CDR3 in amino acids: CASGGPIRRGSHNEQFF. CDR3 DNA sequence: TGTGCCTCCGGGGGGCCCATTAGGCGGGGGTCGCACAATGAGCAGTTCTTC.

The J gene is TRBJ1-6, the V gene TRBV19; the D is unclear. Germline CDR1 and CDR2: LNHDA and SQIVND (reference sequence). Trimming cost V 0 bases and J 4 bases, with 10 bases left between them. The CDR3 loop spans 16 amino acids. The CDR3 DNA follows: TGTGCCAGTAGTATAGATGAGGGCGCATATAATTCACCCCTCCACTTT. Encoded protein: CASSIDEGAYNSPLHF.

This clone appeared a single time. This chain connects TRBV7-7 to TRBJ2-1, with TRBD2 matching 13 bases. The CDR3 extends over 16 amino acids. The germline V gene has CDR1 SSHAT and CDR2 FNYEAQ (reference sequence). V trimming: 5 bases; J trimming: 5 bases; junction bases outside the gene matches: 6. The CDR3 loop is CASSARLAGGDNEQFF. Here the CDR3 DNA reads TGTGCCAGCAGCGCCCGACTAGCGGGGGGAGACAATGAGCAGTTCTTC. The full variable domain, its missing parts supplied by reference TRBV7-7 and TRBJ2-1, is GAGVSQSPRYKVTKRGQDVTLRCDPISSHATLYWYQQALGQGPEFLTYFNYEAQPDKSGLPSDRFSAERPEGSISTLTIQRTEQRDSAMYRCASSARLAGGDNEQFFGPGTRLTVL.

Only one count was recorded for this clone. The rearrangement links TRBV5-6 to TRBJ2-5; 10 bases are shared with TRBD1. V lost 4 bases, J lost 2 bases, and 8 bases stayed unmatched. Per germline, CDR1 SGHDT and CDR2 YYEEEE. CDR3 length equals 16 residues. The CDR3 spells CASSTGTGAPQETQYF. CDR3 bases: TGTGCCAGCAGCACCGGGACAGGGGCCCCTCAAGAGACCCAGTACTTC.

The J gene is TRBJ1-2, the V gene TRBV6-5, with 11 positions matching TRBD1. With 5 bases clipped from V and 7 bases from J, the junction kept 6 bases outside the gene matches. CDR1 and CDR2 (germline): MNHEY, SVGAGI. The length of the CDR3 is 14 residues. CDR3 nucleotide sequence: TGTGCCAGCAGTGGGCGTGGGACAGGGGGTGGCTACACCTTC. Translated: CASSGRGTGGGYTF.

The rearrangement uses TRBV21-1 and TRBJ2-7; TRBD1, as called in the table, went unchecked against the DNA. TRBV21-1 is tagged as a pseudogene. The CDR3 runs 11 residues. The CDR3 nucleotides are TGTGCCAGCAGAGACAGCTACGAGCAGTACTTC. Protein product: CASRDSYEQYF.

The rearrangement uses TRBV7-3 and TRBJ1-5; 9 nucleotides align to TRBD1. Germline CDR1 SGHTA, CDR2 FQGTGA. The CDR3 covers 14 residues. V dropped 6 bases and J dropped 9; count of bases not matched to a gene: 9. The CDR3 region is CASSTGTGIGPQHF. The DNA for the CDR3 is TGTGCCAGCAGTACCGGGACAGGGATTGGGCCCCAGCATTTT.

The chain has TRBV7-9 and TRBJ2-1, with TRBD2 matching 10 bases. The CDR3 is 15 residues long. The J segment lost 6 bases and the V segment lost 5 bases, leaving 7 bases of the junction unmatched. Germline lookup yields CDR1 SEHNR and CDR2 FQNEAQ (reference sequence). The CDR3 nucleotides are TGTGCCAGCAGCCTCGCACTAGCGGGGCCCAATGAGCAGTTCTTC. Amino acids: CASSLALAGPNEQFF.